A single sample gave rise to the 28 T cell receptor beta chains below, sequenced in a study of cytomegalovirus exposure and HLA in healthy donors. Researchers ran the PCR with 60 Vbeta and 13 Jbeta primers. Clones were read by immunoSEQ multiplex PCR, and TCRdb kept only the in-frame ones, dropping some. The table has around 150,000 clones, around 84% seen once. The sample was PBMCs. These receptors were taken from a man younger than 30 in good health and CMV-seronegative.

This chain links TRBV18 with TRBJ2-1, with D unresolved. Germline CDR1 reads KGHSH; CDR2 reads LQKENI. Between the trimmed V and J ends, which lost 5 bases and 2 bases, there was a span of 16 bases. This CDR3 has 16 amino acids. In DNA form, the CDR3 reads TGTGCCAGCTCATCTTCGACCGGGTCCCCCTACAATGAGCAGTTCTTC. Its protein product is CASSSSTGSPYNEQFF.

The J gene is TRBJ2-5, the V gene TRBV19; the match to TRBD2 covers 11 bases. This CDR3 region has 16 residues. Germline V gene data show CDR1 as LNHDA and CDR2 as SQIVND (reference sequence). Trimming took 5 bases from V and 4 from J; bases not matched to a gene: 9. CDR3 bases: TGTGCCAGTAGTTTCAATAGCGGGAGGGGGGGAGAGACCCAGTACTTC. Translated: CASSFNSGRGGETQYF. Variable domain in full (rest from reference TRBV19 and TRBJ2-5): DGGITQSPKYLFRKEGQNVTLSCEQNLNHDAMYWYRQDPGQGLRLIYYSQIVNDFQKGDIAEGYSVSREKKESFPLTVTSAQKNPTAFYLCASSFNSGRGGETQYFGPGTRLLVL.

The rearrangement joins TRBV7-9 to TRBJ2-3, with TRBD2 as a possible D gene (6 bases). The CDR3 totals 16 residues. V lost 2 bases to trimming and J lost 6 bases, with 18 bases between them. Germline CDR1 and CDR2: SEHNR and FQNEAQ (reference sequence). The chain's CDR3 is CASSLIGSGRADTQYF. CDR3 DNA sequence: TGTGCCAGCAGCTTAATAGGCAGCGGGCGGGCGGATACGCAGTATTTT.

The chain recombines TRBV5-8 with TRBJ1-2; D remains ambiguous. V dropped 4 bases and J dropped 0 bases, with 13 bases sitting between them. The V gene's germline CDR1 is SGHTS and CDR2 YDEGEE. The CDR3 runs 15 residues. CDR3 sequence reads: CASSPRETANYGYTF. The CDR3 DNA reads TGTGCCAGCAGCCCTCGGGAGACGGCTAACTATGGCTACACCTTC.

The chain employs TRBV6-1 and TRBJ2-2, with 12 bases that match TRBD1. The CDR3 has 15 amino acids. The germline gives CDR1 MNHNS, CDR2 SASEGT. Trimming at V came to 8 bases and at J to 6 bases, leaving 7 bases not matched to a gene. The CDR3 nucleotides are TGTGCCAGCCAGAGGGGACAGGGGGCATCCGGGGAGCTGTTTTTT. It translates to CASQRGQGASGELFF.

This clone was seen a single time. The V and J genes are TRBV2 and TRBJ1-5, with 7 bases matching TRBD1. J gave up 1 base and V 4 bases, and 7 bases lay outside the gene matches. Germline CDR1 and CDR2: SNHLY and FYNNEI. CDR3 length: 16 amino acids. The CDR3 DNA follows: TGTGCCAGCAGTGTGACAGGGAGGTCGAGCAATCAGCCCCAGCATTTT. This gives the protein CASSVTGRSSNQPQHF.

The chain employs TRBV5-4 and TRBJ2-7; 14 positions match TRBD2. The CDR3 consists of 15 residues. With V trimmed by 4 bases and J by 6 bases, 6 bases remained unmatched. Germline V lookup: CDR1 SGHNT, CDR2 YYREEE (reference sequence). The CDR3 sequence is CASSPSGLAGVEQYF. The DNA for the CDR3 is TGTGCCAGCAGCCCCTCGGGACTAGCGGGAGTCGAGCAGTACTTC.

The V gene is TRBV4-1, the J gene TRBJ2-5; perhaps TRBD2 as D (6 bases). The V gene's germline CDR1 is MGHRA and CDR2 YSYEKL. Trimming took off 0 bases at V and 5 bases at J, with 22 bases between the two ends. CDR3 length equals 18 residues. The CDR3 coding sequence is TGCGCCAGCAGCCAAGATCCAGGGACCGGCGGGATTTGGGAGACCCAGTACTTC. Protein product: CASSQDPGTGGIWETQYF.

This chain connects TRBV9 to TRBJ2-1; TRBD2 agrees at 12 bases. This CDR3 is built from 15 residues. The V gene's germline CDR1 is SGDLS and CDR2 YYNGEE. With 1 base clipped from V and 8 bases from J, the junction kept 4 bases outside the gene matches. This chain's CDR3 is CASSVSSGGADEQFF. The CDR3 DNA is TGTGCCAGCAGCGTATCTAGCGGGGGGGCCGATGAGCAGTTCTTC.

This chain connects TRBV28 to TRBJ2-7, with 12 bases fitting TRBD2. The CDR3 sequence is 17 residues long. The V segment lost 4 bases and the J segment 0 bases; nucleotides outside the gene matches: 7. The V gene's germline CDR1 is MDHEN and CDR2 SYDVKM. The CDR3, as DNA: TGTGCCAGCAGTTCCTCGACTAGCGGGGGCCTCTCCTACGAGCAGTACTTC. Encoded protein: CASSSSTSGGLSYEQYF.

The chain recombines TRBV27 with TRBJ2-1; TRBD2 agrees at 9 bases. This CDR3 has 16 residues. Losses at the gene ends were 2 bases for V and 1 base for J; bases not matched to a gene: 3. Germline V gene data show CDR1 as MNHEY and CDR2 as SMNVEV (reference sequence). The CDR3 nucleotides read TGTGCCAGCAGTTTAGGCGGGAGGGAATCCTACAATGAGCAGTTCTTC. This translates into CASSLGGRESYNEQFF.

The chain joins TRBV6-5 to TRBJ1-2; 7 bases are shared with TRBD1. Trimming at V came to 0 bases and at J to 4 bases, leaving 2 bases not matched to a gene. This CDR3 has 14 amino acids. Germline V gene lookup returns CDR1 MNHEY and CDR2 SVGAGI. The chain's CDR3 is CASSYSGTAYGYTF. In nucleotides, the CDR3 is TGTGCCAGCAGTTACTCGGGGACAGCCTATGGCTACACCTTC.

This chain connects TRBV12-5 to TRBJ1-2; 7 positions match TRBD1. The CDR3 consists of 14 residues. Losses at the gene ends were 4 bases for V and 0 bases for J; bases not matched to a gene: 2. Per the germline V gene, CDR1 is LGHNT and CDR2 is FRNRAP. The CDR3 bases are TGTGCTAGTGGTTCCGGGACAGCTAACTATGGCTACACCTTC. This sequence encodes CASGSGTANYGYTF.

The chain has TRBV7-9 and TRBJ1-1, with D perhaps matching TRBD1 (6 bases). Trimming took 6 bases from V and 2 from J, leaving 10 bases between them. CDR1 is SEHNR and CDR2 is FQNEAQ in the germline V gene (reference sequence). CDR3 size: 13 residues. CDR3 residues: CASRRGTNTEAFF. The CDR3 DNA sequence: TGTGCCAGCAGGAGGGGGACAAACACTGAAGCTTTCTTT.

The chain recombines TRBV6-1 with TRBJ1-2; D not resolved. Trimming pared 1 base from V and 4 bases from J, leaving 19 bases between. CDR1 and CDR2 from the germline V gene are MNHNS and SASEGT. The CDR3 runs to 17 residues. In DNA, the CDR3 is TGTGCCAGCAGTGAAGGGTCGAGGAGTAGGAGTATCTATGGCTACACCTTC. Protein: CASSEGSRSRSIYGYTF.

This clone was counted a few times. This chain connects TRBV2 to TRBJ1-2, with 10 bases lining up with TRBD1. There are 15 residues in the CDR3. Germline CDR1 reads SNHLY; CDR2 reads FYNNEI. V trimming: 11 bases; J trimming: 4 bases; junction bases outside the gene matches: 13. CDR3 bases: TGTGCCGCAGGGGCGGACAGGGGGAATGGCTATGGCTACACCTTC. Translation: CAAGADRGNGYGYTF.

This sequence joins TRBV5-4 and TRBJ1-1, with 7 bases that match TRBD1. The CDR3 has 15 residues. After removal of 4 bases from V and 3 bases from J, the junction contained 9 bases not matched to a gene. The germline gives CDR1 SGHNT, CDR2 YYREEE (reference sequence). DNA for the CDR3: TGTGCCAGCAGCGCCCGGGCCCAGGGGGACACTGAAGCTTTCTTT. Translation gives CASSARAQGDTEAFF.

V and J are TRBV28 and TRBJ2-5, with a weak D call TRBD1 (6 bases). V shed 7 bases and J shed 2 bases, with 11 bases lying between them. The CDR3 runs to 13 residues. CDR1 and CDR2 from the germline V gene are MDHEN and SYDVKM. The DNA for the CDR3 is TGTGCCAGCACCCCCGACAGGCAAGAGACCCAGTACTTC. It yields the protein CASTPDRQETQYF.

The rearrangement joins TRBV7-2 to TRBJ2-4, with 11 bases that match TRBD2. This CDR3 has 14 amino acids. Germline CDR1 is SGHTA and CDR2 is FQGNSA. V lost 1 base to trimming and J lost 7 bases; unmatched junction nucleotides: 0. Written as DNA, the CDR3 is TGTGCCAGCAGCTTAGGACTAGCGGGGAACATTCAGTACTTC. This translates into CASSLGLAGNIQYF.

The chain joins TRBV7-2 to TRBJ2-7, with TRBD1 matching over 8 bases. The CDR3 covers 16 residues. V shed 5 bases, J shed 3 bases, and the junction held 12 bases outside the gene matches. Germline CDR1 reads SGHTA; CDR2 reads FQGNSA. The chain's CDR3 is CASSPAGGAQNYEQYF. CDR3 DNA: TGTGCCAGCAGCCCCGCAGGGGGCGCTCAGAACTACGAGCAGTACTTC.

This chain uses TRBV27 with TRBJ2-7, with 8 bases fitting TRBD1. The CDR3 contains 14 residues. With V trimmed by 5 bases and J by 2 bases, 5 bases remained unmatched. The germline V gene has CDR1 MNHEY and CDR2 SMNVEV (reference sequence). For the CDR3, the DNA is TGTGCCAGCAGTGAAGGACAGGGAACCTACGAGCAGTACTTC. Protein sequence: CASSEGQGTYEQYF.

This clone is a singleton in its sample. This chain connects TRBV19 to TRBJ2-4; 7 nucleotides agree with TRBD2. CDR1 is LNHDA and CDR2 is SQIVND in the germline V gene (reference sequence). The J segment lost 1 base and the V segment lost 5 bases, leaving 8 bases of the junction unmatched. The CDR3 has 16 residues. CDR3 nucleotides: TGTGCCAGTAGTCCCCTCGGGGGGTGGGCCAAAAACATTCAGTACTTC. Protein: CASSPLGGWAKNIQYF. Variable domain in full (rest from reference TRBV19 and TRBJ2-4): DGGITQSPKYLFRKEGQNVTLSCEQNLNHDAMYWYRQDPGQGLRLIYYSQIVNDFQKGDIAEGYSVSREKKESFPLTVTSAQKNPTAFYLCASSPLGGWAKNIQYFGAGTRLSVL.

V is TRBV19 and J is TRBJ2-7, with D possibly being TRBD2 (6 bases). The V gene lost 3 bases and the J gene lost 4 bases, with 10 bases spanning the gap. The CDR3 totals 13 residues. Germline V gene data show CDR1 as LNHDA and CDR2 as SQIVND (reference sequence). The CDR3 sequence: CASSIRRGYEQYF. In DNA, the CDR3 is TGTGCCAGTAGTATCAGGAGGGGTTACGAGCAGTACTTC.

The genes are TRBV4-1 and TRBJ2-2; 8 bases line up with TRBD2. CDR3 length: 16 residues. Germline-derived CDR1 and CDR2 are MGHRA and YSYEKL. V gave up 4 bases and J gave up 9 bases; unmatched junction bases: 13. The CDR3 loop is CASSPGGALSVRELFF. The CDR3, as DNA: TGCGCCAGCAGCCCGGGAGGGGCCTTGTCGGTCAGGGAGCTGTTTTTT.

This clone appeared a few times. The chain employs TRBV4-2 and TRBJ1-4; D is undetermined. Germline V gene lookup returns CDR1 LGHNA and CDR2 YNFKEQ. The CDR3 length is 15 residues. Trimming pared 0 bases from V and 8 bases from J, leaving 13 bases between. The CDR3 sequence is CASSQDFLTSEKLFF. The CDR3 DNA follows: TGTGCCAGCAGCCAAGATTTTTTAACATCCGAAAAACTGTTTTTT.

The rearrangement links TRBV13 to TRBJ1-5, with TRBD1 as a possible D gene (5 bases). This CDR3 is built from 14 residues. The germline V and J ends were trimmed by 0 bases and 2 bases, with 5 bases remaining between them. Per germline, CDR1 PRHDT and CDR2 FYEKMQ (reference sequence). The CDR3 region has the DNA TGTGCCAGCAGCTTAGGGACAGGCAATCAGCCCCAGCATTTT. Translated: CASSLGTGNQPQHF.

V gene TRBV19 combines with J gene TRBJ1-1; the D gene is possibly TRBD1 (6 bases). Germline lookup yields CDR1 LNHDA and CDR2 SQIVND (reference sequence). Between the trimmed V and J ends, which lost 3 bases and 0 bases, there was a span of 17 bases. CDR3 length: 17 amino acids. For the CDR3, the DNA is TGTGCCAGTAGTATTAGGCCCGGGGGGGGCCTGAACACTGAAGCTTTCTTT. Encoded protein: CASSIRPGGGLNTEAFF.

This chain links TRBV10-3 with TRBJ2-3; 7 positions agree with TRBD2. CDR3 length: 15 amino acids. V shed 6 bases and J 2 bases; nucleotides not matched to a gene: 8. Germline values: CDR1 ENHRY, CDR2 SYGVKD. CDR3: CAIREGGGVTDTQYF. CDR3 DNA: TGTGCCATCAGGGAGGGTGGGGGGGTCACAGATACGCAGTATTTT.